A single TCR beta chain is shown here with its context. Its target is not known. The sample belongs to a study of OX40 agonist ivuxolimab in advanced cancers. Study-wide results and limits: At 0.1 to 3.0 mg/kg and by week 6, CD4+ and CD8+ T cells in the blood had expanded clonally.

Produced via immunoSEQ multiplex PCR; TCRdb's table is partial and in-frame only. The sample records tens of thousands of clones, over 75% being singletons. The sequence was collected from an adult with an advanced solid tumor such as melanoma, head and neck, liver or kidney cancer. The sequences come from CD4+ or CD8+ T cells sorted from blood, collected in a trial of the OX40 agonist ivuxolimab.

DNA for the CDR3: TGTGCCAGCACCCCCTCCGGGACGTCGTTTCTCTACTACGAGCAGTACTTC. Translation gives CASTPSGTSFLYYEQYF. The V and J genes are TRBV27 and TRBJ2-7, with D perhaps assigned TRBD1 or TRBD2 (5 bases each). This CDR3 comprises 17 residues. Trimming shortened V by 7 bases and J by 3 bases, and 25 bases separated the two germline ends. Germline loops: CDR1 MNHEY, CDR2 SMNVEV (reference sequence).